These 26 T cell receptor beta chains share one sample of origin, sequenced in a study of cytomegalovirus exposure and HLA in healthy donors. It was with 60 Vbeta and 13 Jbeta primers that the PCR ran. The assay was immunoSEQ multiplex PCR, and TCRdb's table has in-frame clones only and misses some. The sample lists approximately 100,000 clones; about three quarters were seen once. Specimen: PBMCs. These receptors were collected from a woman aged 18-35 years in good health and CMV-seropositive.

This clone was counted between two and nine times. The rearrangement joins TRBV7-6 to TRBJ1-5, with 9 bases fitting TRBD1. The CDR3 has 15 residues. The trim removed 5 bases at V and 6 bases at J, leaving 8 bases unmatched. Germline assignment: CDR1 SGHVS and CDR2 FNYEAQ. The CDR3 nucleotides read TGTGCCAGCAGCCCCGGGACAGGGATTTTTCAGCCCCAGCATTTT. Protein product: CASSPGTGIFQPQHF.

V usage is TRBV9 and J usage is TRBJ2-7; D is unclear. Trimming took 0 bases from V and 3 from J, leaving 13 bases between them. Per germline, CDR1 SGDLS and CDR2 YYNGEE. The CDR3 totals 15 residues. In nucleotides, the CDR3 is TGTGCCAGCAGCGTAGCTAGTAGCTCGGTCTACGAGCAGTACTTC. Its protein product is CASSVASSSVYEQYF.

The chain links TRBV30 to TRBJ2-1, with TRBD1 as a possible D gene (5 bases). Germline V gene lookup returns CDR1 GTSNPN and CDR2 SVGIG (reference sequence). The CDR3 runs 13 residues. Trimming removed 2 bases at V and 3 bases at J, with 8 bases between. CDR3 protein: CAWSSGYYNEQFF. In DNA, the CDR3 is TGTGCCTGGAGTTCAGGGTACTACAATGAGCAGTTCTTC.

The CDR3 DNA follows: TGCGCCAGCAGCCAACCGAACGACAGGGAGCGGAAAAAGGACATTCAGTACTTC. This gives the protein CASSQPNDRERKKDIQYF. V usage is TRBV4-1 and J usage is TRBJ2-4; TRBD1 matches 7 bases. Trimming cost V 2 bases and J 8 bases; bases outside gene matches: 18. The CDR3 consists of 18 residues. The V gene's germline CDR1 is MGHRA and CDR2 YSYEKL.

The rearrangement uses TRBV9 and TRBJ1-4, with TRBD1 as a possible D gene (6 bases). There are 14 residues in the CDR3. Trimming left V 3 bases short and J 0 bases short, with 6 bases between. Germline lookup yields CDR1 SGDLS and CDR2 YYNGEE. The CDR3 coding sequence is TGTGCCAGCAGCGAGGGGGCAACTAATGAAAAACTGTTTTTT. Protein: CASSEGATNEKLFF.

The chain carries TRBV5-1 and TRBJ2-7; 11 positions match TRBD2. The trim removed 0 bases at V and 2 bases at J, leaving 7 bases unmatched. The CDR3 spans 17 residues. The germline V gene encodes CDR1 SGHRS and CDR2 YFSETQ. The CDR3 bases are TGCGCCAGCAGCTTGGTCCCCAGACTAGCGGGAACCTACGAGCAGTACTTC. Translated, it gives CASSLVPRLAGTYEQYF.

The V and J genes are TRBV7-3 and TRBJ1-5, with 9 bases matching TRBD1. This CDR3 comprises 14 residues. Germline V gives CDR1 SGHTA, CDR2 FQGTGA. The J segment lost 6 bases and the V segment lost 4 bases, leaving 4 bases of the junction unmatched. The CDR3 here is CASSSQGASQPQHF. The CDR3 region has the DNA TGTGCCAGCAGCTCACAGGGGGCTAGTCAGCCCCAGCATTTT.

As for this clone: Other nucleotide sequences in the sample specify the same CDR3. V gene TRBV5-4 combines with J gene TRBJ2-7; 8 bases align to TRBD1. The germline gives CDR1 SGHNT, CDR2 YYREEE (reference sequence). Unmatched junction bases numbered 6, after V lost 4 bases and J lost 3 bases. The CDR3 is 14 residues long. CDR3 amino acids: CASSPGTGSYEQYF. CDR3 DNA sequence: TGTGCCAGCAGCCCCGGGACAGGAAGCTACGAGCAGTACTTC.

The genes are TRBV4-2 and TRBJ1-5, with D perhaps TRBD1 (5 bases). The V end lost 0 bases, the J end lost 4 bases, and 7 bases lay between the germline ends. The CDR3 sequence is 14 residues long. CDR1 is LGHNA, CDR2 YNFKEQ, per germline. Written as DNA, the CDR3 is TGTGCCAGCAGCCAAGAGGGACTTAATCAGCCCCAGCATTTT. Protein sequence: CASSQEGLNQPQHF.

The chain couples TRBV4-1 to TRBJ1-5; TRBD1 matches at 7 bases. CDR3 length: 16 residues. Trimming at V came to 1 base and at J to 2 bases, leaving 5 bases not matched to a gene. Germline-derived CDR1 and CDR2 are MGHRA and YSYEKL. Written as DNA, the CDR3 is TGCGCCAGCAGCCAAGGACGACAGGGAGGCAATCAGCCCCAGCATTTT. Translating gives CASSQGRQGGNQPQHF.

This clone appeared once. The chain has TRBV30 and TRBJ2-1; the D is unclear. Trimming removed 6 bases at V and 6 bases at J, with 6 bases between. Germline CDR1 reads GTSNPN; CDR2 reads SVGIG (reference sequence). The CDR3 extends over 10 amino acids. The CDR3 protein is CACSSNEQFF. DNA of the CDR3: TGTGCCTGCTCTAGCAATGAGCAGTTCTTC.

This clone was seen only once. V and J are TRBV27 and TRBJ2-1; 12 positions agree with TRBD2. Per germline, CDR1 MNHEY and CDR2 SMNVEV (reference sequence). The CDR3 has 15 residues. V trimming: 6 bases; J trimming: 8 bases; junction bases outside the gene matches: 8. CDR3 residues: CASSLTSGSWDEQFF. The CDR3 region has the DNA TGTGCCAGCAGCTTGACTAGCGGGAGTTGGGATGAGCAGTTCTTC.

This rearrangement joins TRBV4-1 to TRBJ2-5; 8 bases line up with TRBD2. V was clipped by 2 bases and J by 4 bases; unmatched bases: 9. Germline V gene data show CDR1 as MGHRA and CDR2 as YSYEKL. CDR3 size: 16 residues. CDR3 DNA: TGCGCCAGCAGCCAATCGCCGGGACTAGACGGAGAGACCCAGTACTTC. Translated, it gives CASSQSPGLDGETQYF.

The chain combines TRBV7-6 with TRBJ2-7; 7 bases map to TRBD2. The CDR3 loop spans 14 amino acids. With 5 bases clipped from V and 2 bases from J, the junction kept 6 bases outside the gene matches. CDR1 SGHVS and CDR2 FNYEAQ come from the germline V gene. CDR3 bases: TGTGCCAGCAGCGTTGGCGGGAGCACCTACGAGCAGTACTTC. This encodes CASSVGGSTYEQYF.

CDR3 coding DNA: TGTGCCAGCAGTGCTCCAGGGGGGATTCAGCCCCAGCATTTT. It translates to CASSAPGGIQPQHF. This chain joins TRBV28 and TRBJ1-5; 7 bases fit TRBD1. Losses at the gene ends were 5 bases for V and 6 bases for J; bases not matched to a gene: 7. The CDR3 loop spans 14 amino acids. The V gene's germline CDR1 is MDHEN and CDR2 SYDVKM.

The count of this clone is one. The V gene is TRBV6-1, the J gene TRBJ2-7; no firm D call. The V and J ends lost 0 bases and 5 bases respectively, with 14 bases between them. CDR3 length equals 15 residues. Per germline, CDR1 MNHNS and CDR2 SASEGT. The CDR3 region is CASSEAATFVDEQYF. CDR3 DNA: TGTGCCAGCAGTGAAGCAGCCACCTTTGTAGACGAGCAGTACTTC.

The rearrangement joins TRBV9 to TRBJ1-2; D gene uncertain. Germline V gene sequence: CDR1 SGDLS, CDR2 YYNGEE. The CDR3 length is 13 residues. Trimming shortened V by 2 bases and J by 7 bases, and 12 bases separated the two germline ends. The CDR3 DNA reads TGTGCCAGCAGCGTTCCAGGCGAACGTGGCTACACCTTC. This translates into CASSVPGERGYTF.

The CDR3 region has the DNA TGCGCCAGCAGCTTGCTAGGACAAGATACGCAGTATTTT. Amino acids: CASSLLGQDTQYF. This rearrangement joins TRBV5-1 to TRBJ2-3, with D perhaps TRBD1 (5 bases). CDR1 and CDR2 from the germline V gene are SGHRS and YFSETQ. V gave up 1 base and J gave up 5 bases, with 8 bases separating them. This CDR3 comprises 13 residues.

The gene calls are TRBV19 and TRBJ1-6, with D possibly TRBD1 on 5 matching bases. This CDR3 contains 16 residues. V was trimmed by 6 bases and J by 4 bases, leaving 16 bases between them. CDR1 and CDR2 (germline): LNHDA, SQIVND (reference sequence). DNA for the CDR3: TGTGCCAGTAGCCCTTGGTCGGGGGGATATAATTCACCCCTCCACTTT. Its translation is CASSPWSGGYNSPLHF.

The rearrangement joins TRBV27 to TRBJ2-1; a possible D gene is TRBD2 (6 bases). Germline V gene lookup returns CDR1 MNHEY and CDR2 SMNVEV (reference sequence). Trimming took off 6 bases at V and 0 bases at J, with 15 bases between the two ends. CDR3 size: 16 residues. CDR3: CASRPGDASSYNEQFF. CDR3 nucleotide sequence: TGTGCCAGCAGACCGGGGGACGCGAGCTCCTACAATGAGCAGTTCTTC.

DNA for the CDR3: TGTGCCAGCAGCCGACGGGACACGGAACAGCCCCAGCATTTT. Protein sequence: CASSRRDTEQPQHF. The J gene is TRBJ1-5, the V gene TRBV7-8; a weak D match, TRBD1 (6 bases). Germline values: CDR1 SGHVS, CDR2 FQNEAQ. V gave up 5 bases and J gave up 7 bases, with 15 bases separating them. The length of the CDR3 is 14 residues.

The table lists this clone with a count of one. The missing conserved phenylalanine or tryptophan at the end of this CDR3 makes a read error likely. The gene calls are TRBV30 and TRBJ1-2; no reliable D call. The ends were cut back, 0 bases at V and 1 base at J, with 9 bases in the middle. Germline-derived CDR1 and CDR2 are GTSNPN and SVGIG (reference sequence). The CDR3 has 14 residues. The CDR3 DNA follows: TGTGCCTGGAGTGTACCCGGGATTAACTATGGCTACACCGTC. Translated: CAWSVPGINYGYTV.

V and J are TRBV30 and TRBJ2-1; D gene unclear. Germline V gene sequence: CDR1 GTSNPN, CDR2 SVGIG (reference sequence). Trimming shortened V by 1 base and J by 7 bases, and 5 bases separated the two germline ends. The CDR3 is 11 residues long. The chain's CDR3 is CAWSARNEQFF. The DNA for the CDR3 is TGTGCCTGGAGTGCCAGAAATGAGCAGTTCTTC.

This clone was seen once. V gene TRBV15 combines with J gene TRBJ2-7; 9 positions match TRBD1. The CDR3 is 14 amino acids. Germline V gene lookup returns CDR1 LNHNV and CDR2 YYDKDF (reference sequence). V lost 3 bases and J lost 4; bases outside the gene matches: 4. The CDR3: CATSSPGQGYEQYF. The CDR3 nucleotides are TGTGCCACCAGCAGTCCGGGACAGGGTTACGAGCAGTACTTC.

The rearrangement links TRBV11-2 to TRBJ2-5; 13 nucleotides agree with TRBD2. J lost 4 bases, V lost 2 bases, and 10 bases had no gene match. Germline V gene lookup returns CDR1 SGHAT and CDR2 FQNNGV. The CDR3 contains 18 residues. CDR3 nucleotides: TGTGCCAGCAGCTTACTGAAGGGACTAGCGGGATTGCGAGAGACCCAGTACTTC. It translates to CASSLLKGLAGLRETQYF.

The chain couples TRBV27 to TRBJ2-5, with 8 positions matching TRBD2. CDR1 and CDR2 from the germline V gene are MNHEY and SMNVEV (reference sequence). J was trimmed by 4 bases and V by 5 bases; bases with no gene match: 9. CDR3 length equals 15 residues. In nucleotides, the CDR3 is TGTGCCAGCAGTCTCGCGAGCGGGACTAGAGAGACCCAGTACTTC. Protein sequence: CASSLASGTRETQYF.